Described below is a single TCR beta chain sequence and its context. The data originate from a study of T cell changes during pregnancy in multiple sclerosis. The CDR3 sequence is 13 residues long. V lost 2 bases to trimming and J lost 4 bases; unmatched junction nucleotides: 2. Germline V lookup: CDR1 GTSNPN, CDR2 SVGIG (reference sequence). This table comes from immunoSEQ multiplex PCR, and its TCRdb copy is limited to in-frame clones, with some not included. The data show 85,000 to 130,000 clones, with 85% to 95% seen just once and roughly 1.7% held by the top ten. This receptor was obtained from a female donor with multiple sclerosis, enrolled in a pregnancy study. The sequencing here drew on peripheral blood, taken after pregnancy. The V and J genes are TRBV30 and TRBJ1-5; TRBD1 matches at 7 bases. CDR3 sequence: CAWSPGQNQPQHF. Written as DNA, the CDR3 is TGTGCCTGGAGTCCGGGACAGAATCAGCCCCAGCATTTT.